Presented here are 9 T cell receptor beta chains from one specimen sequenced in a study of post-analysis software for immune sequencing data. Overall study results and limits: A few TRBV segments were significantly more frequent in patients than in controls. TRBV5-6, TRBV5-1 and TRBV20-1 were among these segments.

These receptors have no identified antigens. Built from TCR beta cDNA, the libraries had unique molecular identifiers in them. TCRdb itself ran the PCR reads through MiXCR, one entry per CDR3 protein. This table holds some 260,000 distinct CDR3 sequences, 30% to 45% found once. The sequenced sample was blood. The receptors come from a girl aged 10 to 17 with multiple sclerosis.

The chain has TRBV30 and TRBJ1-2; TRBD1 agrees at 9 bases. Germline V gives CDR1 GTSNPN, CDR2 SVGIG (reference sequence). CDR3 size: 14 residues. Trimming took 0 bases from V and 5 from J; bases not matched to a gene: 4. The chain's CDR3 is CAWSVWDRDYGYTF. CDR3 nucleotides: TGTGCCTGGAGTGTCTGGGACAGGGATTATGGCTACACCTTC.

This sequence joins TRBV12-3 or TRBV12-4 and TRBJ2-3; D tentatively reads TRBD1 or TRBD2 (5 bases each). Deletions cut 5 bases from V and 11 bases from J, with 23 bases between. The CDR3 sequence is 15 residues long. Here the CDR3 reads CASSRGTLGTDVQYF. Here the CDR3 DNA reads TGTGCCAGCAGTCGGGGCACTCTAGGAACAGATGTGCAGTATTTT.

This clonotype has at least ten counts. This rearrangement joins TRBV29-1 to TRBJ2-1, with D hard to call. The ends were cut back, 4 bases at V and 4 bases at J, with 5 bases in the middle. CDR1 SQVTM and CDR2 ANQGSEA come from the germline V gene. This CDR3 region has 11 residues. The CDR3: CSVAEYNEQFF. The CDR3 DNA reads TGCAGCGTTGCGGAATACAATGAGCAGTTCTTC.

The chain joins TRBV11-2 to TRBJ2-3; TRBD2 matches at 7 bases. The CDR3 has 18 residues. Germline CDR1 is SGHAT and CDR2 is FQNNGV. Trimming removed 3 bases from V and 4 bases from J; junction bases left unmatched: 16. The CDR3 spells CASSFPRDGGRVADTQYF. CDR3 bases: TGTGCCAGCAGCTTCCCCCGTGACGGGGGGAGAGTCGCAGATACGCAGTATTTT.

The chain has TRBV29-1 and TRBJ1-1; TRBD1 agrees at 8 bases. The CDR3 runs to 15 residues. The V segment lost 3 bases and the J segment 9 bases; nucleotides outside the gene matches: 15. Per germline, CDR1 SQVTM and CDR2 ANQGSEA. CDR3 nucleotides: TGCAGCGTTGACCGCCTGGGACAGGCCTCTGACAAAGCTTTCTTT. This codes for CSVDRLGQASDKAFF.

The chain is built from TRBV2 and TRBJ2-1; 10 bases align to TRBD2. CDR1 is SNHLY and CDR2 is FYNNEI in the germline V gene. The CDR3 contains 14 residues. The CDR3 nucleotides are TGTGTCGGAAGCAGCGGGGGGGCCTACAATGAGCAGTTCTTC. It specifies CVGSSGGAYNEQFF.

The chain joins TRBV5-1 to TRBJ2-2; 7 bases line up with TRBD2. Germline trimming cut 4 bases from V and 6 bases from J; bases unmatched to any gene: 12. CDR1 SGHRS and CDR2 YFSETQ come from the germline V gene. This CDR3 spans 16 amino acids. CDR3 sequence reads: CASSMLAAPSSGELFF. CDR3 sequence (DNA): TGCGCCAGCAGCATGCTAGCGGCCCCTTCGTCCGGGGAGCTGTTTTTT.

The chain links TRBV11-2 to TRBJ2-2; D gene ambiguous. CDR3 length: 16 amino acids. Trimming took 2 bases from V and 5 from J, leaving 15 bases between them. CDR1 is SGHAT, CDR2 FQNNGV, per germline. The CDR3 DNA is TGTGCCAGCAGCTTATCGAGGAACAAAAGGACCGGGGAGCTGTTTTTT. Its translation: CASSLSRNKRTGELFF. Based on the CDR3 plus reference TRBV11-2 and TRBJ2-2, the full variable domain is EAGVAQSPRYKIIEKRQSVAFWCNPISGHATLYWYQQILGQGPKLLIQFQNNGVVDDSQLPKDRFSAERLKGVDSTLKIQPAKLEDSAVYLCASSLSRNKRTGELFFGEGSRLTVL.

This clonotype was found many times. The rearrangement joins TRBV5-1 to TRBJ2-3; D gene ambiguous. This CDR3 has 13 amino acids. Germline V gives CDR1 SGHRS, CDR2 YFSETQ. V lost 1 base and J lost 4, with 7 bases in between. The CDR3 DNA is TGCGCCAGCAGCTTGTCCCGGGCAGATACGCAGTATTTT. As protein: CASSLSRADTQYF.